This entry lists 6 T cell receptor beta chains sequenced from one sample in a study of response to subunit inactivated influenza vaccine. TCRdb used MiXCR to reprocess the RT-PCR reads, holding one entry per CDR3 protein. The data show approximately 200,000 distinct CDR3 sequences, approximately 15% seen once. The source material was CD8+ T cells sorted from PBMCs, sampled less than 6 days after vaccination. The source is a man aged 45-60 years who received an inactivated influenza vaccine.

This rearrangement joins TRBV10-3 to TRBJ2-7; D ambiguous. This CDR3 region has 11 residues. With 4 bases removed from V and 7 bases from J, the gap between germline ends came to 8 bases. Germline V gives CDR1 ENHRY, CDR2 SYGVKD. DNA for the CDR3: TGTGCCATCAGTGTGGAAGGGGAGCAGTACTTC. This gives the protein CAISVEGEQYF.

This clonotype was recorded at least ten times. This chain joins TRBV12-3 or TRBV12-4 and TRBJ2-1; 11 positions agree with TRBD2. This CDR3 has 15 residues. J was trimmed by 0 bases and V by 6 bases; bases with no gene match: 1. CDR3 DNA sequence: TGTGCCAGCAGAACTAGCGGGAGCTCCTACAATGAGCAGTTCTTC. Translation: CASRTSGSSYNEQFF.

The chain joins TRBV9 to TRBJ2-1; 8 positions match TRBD2. J lost 10 bases, V lost 0 bases, and 9 bases had no gene match. The CDR3 has 15 amino acids. Germline loops: CDR1 SGDLS, CDR2 YYNGEE. CDR3 protein: CASSVAGTSVNEQFF. The CDR3 nucleotides are TGTGCCAGCAGCGTAGCCGGGACTAGTGTAAACGAGCAGTTCTTC.

This clonotype was observed a few times. CDR3 residues: CASSQGMGEIQETQYF. CDR3 bases: TGTGCCAGCAGCCAGGGTATGGGGGAGATCCAAGAGACCCAGTACTTC. The chain couples TRBV28 to TRBJ2-5; D possibly matches TRBD1 or TRBD2 (5 bases each). V was cut by 6 bases and J by 1 base, with 18 bases left in between. The germline CDR1 and CDR2 sequences are MDHEN and SYDVKM. The CDR3 is made up of 16 amino acids.

This clonotype was observed a handful of times. DNA of the CDR3: TGTGCCAGCAGCTTAGCCTCACAGGCATACAACTATGGCTACACCTTC. Its protein is CASSLASQAYNYGYTF. This sequence joins TRBV7-9 and TRBJ1-2; TRBD1 is a possible D gene (5 bases). CDR1 and CDR2 from the germline V gene are SEHNR and FQNEAQ (reference sequence). Trimming left V 0 bases short and J 2 bases short, with 13 bases between. The CDR3 loop spans 16 amino acids.

This clonotype appeared a few times. This chain links TRBV7-9 with TRBJ2-2; D is unclear. Germline V gene data show CDR1 as SEHNR and CDR2 as FQNEAQ (reference sequence). CDR3 length: 14 amino acids. Trimming took off 5 bases at V and 4 bases at J, with 11 bases between the two ends. The CDR3 here is CASSPPRGTGELFF. CDR3 nucleotides: TGTGCCAGCAGCCCCCCCCGTGGCACCGGGGAGCTGTTTTTT.